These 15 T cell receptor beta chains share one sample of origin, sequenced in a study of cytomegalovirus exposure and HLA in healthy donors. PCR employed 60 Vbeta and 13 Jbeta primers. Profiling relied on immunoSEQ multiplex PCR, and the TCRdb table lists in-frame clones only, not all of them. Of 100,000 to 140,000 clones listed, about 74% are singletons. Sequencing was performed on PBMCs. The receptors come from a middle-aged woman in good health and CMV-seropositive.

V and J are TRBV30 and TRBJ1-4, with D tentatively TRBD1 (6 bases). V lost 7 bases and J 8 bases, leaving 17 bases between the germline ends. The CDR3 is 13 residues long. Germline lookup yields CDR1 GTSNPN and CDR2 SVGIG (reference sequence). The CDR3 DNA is TGTGCCTCTACACGAGGGGGAGGGGAAAAACTGTTTTTT. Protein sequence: CASTRGGGEKLFF.

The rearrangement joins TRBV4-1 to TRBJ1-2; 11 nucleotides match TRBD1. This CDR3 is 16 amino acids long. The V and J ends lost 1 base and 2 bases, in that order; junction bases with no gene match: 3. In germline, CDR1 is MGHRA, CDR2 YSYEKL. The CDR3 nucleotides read TGCGCCAGCAGCCAAGGAGGGACAGGGGGAAACTATGGCTACACCTTC. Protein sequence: CASSQGGTGGNYGYTF.

CDR3 in DNA: TGTGCCAGCGGACCACGGACAGGGTATAGCAATCAGCCCCAGCATTTT. This translates into CASGPRTGYSNQPQHF. The chain uses TRBV6-6 and TRBJ1-5; TRBD1 matches 8 bases. The CDR3 consists of 16 residues. CDR1 is MNHNY and CDR2 is SVGAGI in the germline V gene (reference sequence). With 8 bases clipped from V and 0 bases from J, the junction kept 9 bases outside the gene matches.

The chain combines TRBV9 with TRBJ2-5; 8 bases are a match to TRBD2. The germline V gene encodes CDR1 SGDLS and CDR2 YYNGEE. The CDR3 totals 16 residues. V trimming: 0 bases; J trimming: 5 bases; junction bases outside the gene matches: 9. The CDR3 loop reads CASSVGPGLAKETQYF. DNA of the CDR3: TGTGCCAGCAGCGTAGGGCCAGGACTAGCAAAGGAGACCCAGTACTTC. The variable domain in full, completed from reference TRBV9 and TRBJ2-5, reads DSGVTQTPKHLITATGQRVTLRCSPRSGDLSVYWYQQSLDQGLQFLIQYYNGEERAKGNILERFSAQQFPDLHSELNLSSLELGDSALYFCASSVGPGLAKETQYFGPGTRLLVL.

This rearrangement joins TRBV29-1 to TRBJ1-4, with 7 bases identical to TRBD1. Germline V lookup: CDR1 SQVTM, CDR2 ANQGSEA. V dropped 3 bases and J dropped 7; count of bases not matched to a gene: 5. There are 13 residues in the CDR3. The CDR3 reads CSVEPPGGEKLFF. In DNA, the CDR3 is TGCAGCGTTGAGCCCCCAGGGGGTGAAAAACTGTTTTTT.

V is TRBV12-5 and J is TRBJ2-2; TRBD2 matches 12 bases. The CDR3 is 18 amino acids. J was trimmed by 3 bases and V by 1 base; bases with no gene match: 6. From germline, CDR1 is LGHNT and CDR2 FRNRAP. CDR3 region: CASGLGTTSGGHTGELFF. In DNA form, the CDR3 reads TGTGCTAGTGGTTTGGGCACGACTAGCGGGGGACACACCGGGGAGCTGTTTTTT.

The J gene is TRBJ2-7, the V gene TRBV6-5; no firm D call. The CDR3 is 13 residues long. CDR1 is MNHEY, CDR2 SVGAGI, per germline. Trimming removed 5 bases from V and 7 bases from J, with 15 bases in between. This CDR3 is CASSPSFGGEQYF. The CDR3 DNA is TGTGCCAGCAGTCCCTCATTCGGCGGAGAGCAGTACTTC.

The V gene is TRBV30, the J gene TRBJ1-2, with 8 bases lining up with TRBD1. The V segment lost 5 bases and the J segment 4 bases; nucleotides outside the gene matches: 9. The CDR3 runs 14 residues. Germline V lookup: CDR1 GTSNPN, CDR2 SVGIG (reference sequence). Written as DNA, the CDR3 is TGTGCCTGGGCCCTCCGGGACAGGCCCTATGGCTACACCTTC. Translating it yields CAWALRDRPYGYTF.

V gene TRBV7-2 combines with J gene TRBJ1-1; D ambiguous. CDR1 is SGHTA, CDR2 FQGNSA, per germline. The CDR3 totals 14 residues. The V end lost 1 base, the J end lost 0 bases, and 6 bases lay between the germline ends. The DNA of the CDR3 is TGTGCCAGCAGCTTAGTCGTTGTGAACACTGAAGCTTTCTTT. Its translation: CASSLVVVNTEAFF. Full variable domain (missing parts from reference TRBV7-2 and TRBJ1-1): GAGVSQSPSNKVTEKGKDVELRCDPISGHTALYWYRQSLGQGLEFLIYFQGNSAPDKSGLPSDRFSAERTGGSVSTLTIQRTQQEDSAVYLCASSLVVVNTEAFFGQGTRLTVV.

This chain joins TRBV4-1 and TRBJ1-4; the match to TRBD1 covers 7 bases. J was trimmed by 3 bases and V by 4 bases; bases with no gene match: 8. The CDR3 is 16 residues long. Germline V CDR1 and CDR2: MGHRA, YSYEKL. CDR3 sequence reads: CASSPGRGGSNEKLFF. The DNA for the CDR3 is TGCGCCAGCAGCCCCGGTCGAGGGGGCTCTAATGAAAAACTGTTTTTT.

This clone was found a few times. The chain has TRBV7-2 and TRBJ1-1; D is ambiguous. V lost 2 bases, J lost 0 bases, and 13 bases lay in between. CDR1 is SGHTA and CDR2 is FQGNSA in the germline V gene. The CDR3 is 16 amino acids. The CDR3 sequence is CASSLLWRHMNTEAFF. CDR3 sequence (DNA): TGTGCCAGCAGCTTATTGTGGCGGCACATGAACACTGAAGCTTTCTTT.

In DNA form, the CDR3 reads TGTGCCAGCAAAAATCAGGGGGCAGGTGAAAAACTGTTTTTT. Translation gives CASKNQGAGEKLFF. The chain employs TRBV2 and TRBJ1-4; 8 bases align to TRBD1. The CDR3 has 14 residues. The germline CDR1 and CDR2 sequences are SNHLY and FYNNEI. V lost 7 bases and J lost 7; bases outside the gene matches: 8. Filled out from reference TRBV2 and TRBJ1-4, the complete variable domain reads EPEVTQTPSHQVTQMGQEVILRCVPISNHLYFYWYRQILGQKVEFLVSFYNNEISEKSEIFDDQFSVERPDGSNFTLKIRSTKLEDSAMYFCASKNQGAGEKLFFGSGTQLSVL.

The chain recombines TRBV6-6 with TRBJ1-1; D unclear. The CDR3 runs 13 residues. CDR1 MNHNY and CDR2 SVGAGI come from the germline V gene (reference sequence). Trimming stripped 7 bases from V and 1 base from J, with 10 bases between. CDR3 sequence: CASTLLGNTEAFF. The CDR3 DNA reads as TGTGCCAGCACCCTACTCGGGAACACTGAAGCTTTCTTT.

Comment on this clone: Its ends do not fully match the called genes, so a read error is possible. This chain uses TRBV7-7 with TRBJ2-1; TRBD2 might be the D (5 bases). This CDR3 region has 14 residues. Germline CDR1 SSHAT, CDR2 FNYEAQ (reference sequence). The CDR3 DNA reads TGTGCTAGCAGCCCCACCCGGGGTGACAAGGAGCAGTTCTTC. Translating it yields CASSPTRGDKEQFF.

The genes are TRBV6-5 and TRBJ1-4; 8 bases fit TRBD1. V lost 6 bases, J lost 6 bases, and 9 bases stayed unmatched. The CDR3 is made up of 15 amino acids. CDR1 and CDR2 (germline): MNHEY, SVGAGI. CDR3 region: CASRSQGVTHEKLFF. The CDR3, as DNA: TGTGCCAGCAGGTCACAGGGGGTCACGCATGAAAAACTGTTTTTT.